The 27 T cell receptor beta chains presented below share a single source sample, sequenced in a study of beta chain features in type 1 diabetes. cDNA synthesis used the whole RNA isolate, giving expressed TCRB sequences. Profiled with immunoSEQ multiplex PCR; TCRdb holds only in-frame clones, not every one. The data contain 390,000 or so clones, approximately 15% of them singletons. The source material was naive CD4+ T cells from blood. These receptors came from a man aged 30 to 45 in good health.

CDR3 amino acids: CASSLEKGDSNQPQHF. The CDR3 nucleotides are TGTGCCAGCAGCTTAGAAAAAGGAGACAGCAATCAGCCCCAGCATTTT. The chain recombines TRBV7-6 with TRBJ1-5; D gene ambiguous. The V gene lost 1 base and the J gene lost 1 base, with 11 bases spanning the gap. CDR3 size: 16 residues. Germline lookup yields CDR1 SGHVS and CDR2 FNYEAQ. Full variable domain (rest looked up from reference TRBV7-6 and TRBJ1-5): GAGVSQSPRYKVTKRGQDVALRCDPISGHVSLYWYRQALGQGPEFLTYFNYEAQQDKSGLPNDRFSAERPEGSISTLTIQRTEQRDSAMYRCASSLEKGDSNQPQHFGDGTRLSIL.

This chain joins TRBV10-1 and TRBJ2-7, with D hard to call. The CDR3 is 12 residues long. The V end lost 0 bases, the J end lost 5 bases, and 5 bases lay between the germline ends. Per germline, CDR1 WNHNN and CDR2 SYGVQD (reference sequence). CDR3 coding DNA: TGCGCCAGCAGTGAGTCGACGAACGAGCAGTACTTC. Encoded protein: CASSESTNEQYF.

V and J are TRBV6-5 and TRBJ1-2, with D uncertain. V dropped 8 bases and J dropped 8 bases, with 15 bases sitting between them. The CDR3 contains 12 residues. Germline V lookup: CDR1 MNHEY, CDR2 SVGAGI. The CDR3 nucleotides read TGTGCCAGCGTAACACCGAGTAAGGGCTACACCTTC. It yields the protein CASVTPSKGYTF.

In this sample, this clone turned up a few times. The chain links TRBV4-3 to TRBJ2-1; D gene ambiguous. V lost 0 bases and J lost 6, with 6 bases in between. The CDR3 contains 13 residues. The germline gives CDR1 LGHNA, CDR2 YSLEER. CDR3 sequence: CASSQEGINEQFF. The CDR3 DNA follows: TGCGCCAGCAGCCAAGAGGGCATCAATGAGCAGTTCTTC.

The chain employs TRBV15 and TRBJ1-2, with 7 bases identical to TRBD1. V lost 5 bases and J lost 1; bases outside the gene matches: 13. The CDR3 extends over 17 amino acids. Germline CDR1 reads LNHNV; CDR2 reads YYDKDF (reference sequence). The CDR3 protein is CATSGGSGTDVNYGYTF. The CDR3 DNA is TGTGCCACCAGCGGTGGGTCCGGGACAGACGTTAACTATGGCTACACCTTC.

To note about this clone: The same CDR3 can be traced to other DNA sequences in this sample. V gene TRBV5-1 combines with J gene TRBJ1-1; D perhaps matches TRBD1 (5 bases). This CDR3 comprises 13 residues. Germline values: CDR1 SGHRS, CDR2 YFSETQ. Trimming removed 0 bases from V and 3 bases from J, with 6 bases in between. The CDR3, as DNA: TGCGCCAGCAGCTTGGGCAGGGACACTGAAGCTTTCTTT. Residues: CASSLGRDTEAFF.

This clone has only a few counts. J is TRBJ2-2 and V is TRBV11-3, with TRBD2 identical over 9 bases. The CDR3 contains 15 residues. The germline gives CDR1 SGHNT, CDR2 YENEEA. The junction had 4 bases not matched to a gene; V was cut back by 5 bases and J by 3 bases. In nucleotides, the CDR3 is TGTGCCAGCAGCACCCGGACTAGCGACACCGGGGAGCTGTTTTTT. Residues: CASSTRTSDTGELFF.

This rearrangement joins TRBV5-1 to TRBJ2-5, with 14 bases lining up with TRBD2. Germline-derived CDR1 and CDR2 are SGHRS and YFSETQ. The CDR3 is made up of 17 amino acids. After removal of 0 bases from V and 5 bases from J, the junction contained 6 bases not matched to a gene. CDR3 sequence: CASSLEMGLAGAETQYF. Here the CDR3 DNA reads TGCGCCAGCAGCTTGGAGATGGGACTAGCGGGAGCCGAGACCCAGTACTTC.

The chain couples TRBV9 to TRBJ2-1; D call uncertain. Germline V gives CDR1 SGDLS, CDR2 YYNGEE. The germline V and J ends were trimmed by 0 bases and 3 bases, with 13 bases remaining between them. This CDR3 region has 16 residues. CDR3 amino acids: CASSVAGSGGYNEQFF. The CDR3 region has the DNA TGTGCCAGCAGCGTAGCCGGTAGTGGTGGCTACAATGAGCAGTTCTTC.

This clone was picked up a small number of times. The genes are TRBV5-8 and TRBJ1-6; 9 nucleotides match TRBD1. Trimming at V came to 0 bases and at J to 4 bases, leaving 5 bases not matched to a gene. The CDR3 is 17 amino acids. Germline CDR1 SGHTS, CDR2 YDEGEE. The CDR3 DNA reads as TGTGCCAGCAGCTTGGTGTTAGGGACAGGGTATAATTCACCCCTCCACTTT. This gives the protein CASSLVLGTGYNSPLHF.

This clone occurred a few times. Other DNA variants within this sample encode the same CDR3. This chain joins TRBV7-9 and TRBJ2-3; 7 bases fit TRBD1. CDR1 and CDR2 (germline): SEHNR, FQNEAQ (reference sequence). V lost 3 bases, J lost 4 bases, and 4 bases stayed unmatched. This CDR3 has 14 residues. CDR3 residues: CASSLAGTADTQYF. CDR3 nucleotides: TGTGCCAGCAGCTTGGCTGGGACAGCAGATACGCAGTATTTT.

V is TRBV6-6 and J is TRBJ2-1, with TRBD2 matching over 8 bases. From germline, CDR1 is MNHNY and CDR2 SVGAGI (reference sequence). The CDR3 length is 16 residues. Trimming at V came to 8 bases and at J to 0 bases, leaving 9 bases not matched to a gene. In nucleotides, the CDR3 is TGTGCCAGCCTAGCGGGCATGAGGAGCTCCTACAATGAGCAGTTCTTC. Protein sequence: CASLAGMRSSYNEQFF.

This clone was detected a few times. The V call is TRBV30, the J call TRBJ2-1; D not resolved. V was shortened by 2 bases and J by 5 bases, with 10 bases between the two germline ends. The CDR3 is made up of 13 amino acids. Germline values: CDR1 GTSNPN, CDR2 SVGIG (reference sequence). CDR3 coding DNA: TGTGCCTGGAGTAGAGGTGGAAACAATGAGCAGTTCTTC. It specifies CAWSRGGNNEQFF.

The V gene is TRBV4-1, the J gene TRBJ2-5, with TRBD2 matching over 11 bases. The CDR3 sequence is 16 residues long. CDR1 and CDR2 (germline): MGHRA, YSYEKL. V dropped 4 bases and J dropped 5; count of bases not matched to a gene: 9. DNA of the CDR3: TGCGCCAGCAGCCTCAATCTAGCGGGGGGTAGTGAGACCCAGTACTTC. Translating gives CASSLNLAGGSETQYF.

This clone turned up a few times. The chain's CDR3 is CATGLANTGELFF. The CDR3 coding sequence is TGTGCCACGGGACTAGCGAACACCGGGGAGCTGTTTTTT. V is TRBV28 and J is TRBJ2-2; 8 bases are a match to TRBD2. This CDR3 region has 13 residues. Germline V gene data show CDR1 as MDHEN and CDR2 as SYDVKM. V lost 10 bases and J lost 0; bases outside the gene matches: 1.

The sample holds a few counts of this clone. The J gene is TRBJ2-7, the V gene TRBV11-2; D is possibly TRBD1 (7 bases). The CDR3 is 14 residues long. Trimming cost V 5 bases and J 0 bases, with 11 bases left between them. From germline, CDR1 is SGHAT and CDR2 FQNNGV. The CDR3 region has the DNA TGTGCCAGCAGCCCCAGGGGGGCCTCCTACGAGCAGTACTTC. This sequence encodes CASSPRGASYEQYF.

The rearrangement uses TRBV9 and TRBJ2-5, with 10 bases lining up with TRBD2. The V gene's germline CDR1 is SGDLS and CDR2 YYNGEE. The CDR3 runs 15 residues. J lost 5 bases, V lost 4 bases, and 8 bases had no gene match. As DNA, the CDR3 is TGTGCCAGCAGCCTCCGAGCGGGGGGGCGTGAGACCCAGTACTTC. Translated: CASSLRAGGRETQYF.

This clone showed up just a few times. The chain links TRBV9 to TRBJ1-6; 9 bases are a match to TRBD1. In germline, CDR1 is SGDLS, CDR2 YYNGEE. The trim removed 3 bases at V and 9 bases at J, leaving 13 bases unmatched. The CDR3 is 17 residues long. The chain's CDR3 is CASSEAPTGGPGSPLHF. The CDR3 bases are TGTGCCAGCAGCGAGGCTCCCACAGGGGGCCCGGGTTCACCCCTCCACTTT.

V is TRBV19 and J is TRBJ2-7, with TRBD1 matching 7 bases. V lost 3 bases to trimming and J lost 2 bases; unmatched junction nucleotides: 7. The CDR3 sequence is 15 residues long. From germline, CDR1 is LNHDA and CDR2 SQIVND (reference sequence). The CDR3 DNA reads TGTGCCAGTAGTATCTCAACAGGGGTAGCCTACGAGCAGTACTTC. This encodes CASSISTGVAYEQYF. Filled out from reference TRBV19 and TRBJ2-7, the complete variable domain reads DGGITQSPKYLFRKEGQNVTLSCEQNLNHDAMYWYRQDPGQGLRLIYYSQIVNDFQKGDIAEGYSVSREKKESFPLTVTSAQKNPTAFYLCASSISTGVAYEQYFGPGTRLTVT.

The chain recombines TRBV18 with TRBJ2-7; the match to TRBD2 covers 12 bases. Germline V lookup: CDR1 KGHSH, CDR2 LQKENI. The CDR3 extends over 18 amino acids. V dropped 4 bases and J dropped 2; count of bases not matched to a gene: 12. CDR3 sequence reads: CASSRLAGAVPNTYEQYV. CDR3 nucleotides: TGTGCCAGCTCACGACTAGCGGGAGCAGTACCTAATACCTACGAGCAGTACGTC.

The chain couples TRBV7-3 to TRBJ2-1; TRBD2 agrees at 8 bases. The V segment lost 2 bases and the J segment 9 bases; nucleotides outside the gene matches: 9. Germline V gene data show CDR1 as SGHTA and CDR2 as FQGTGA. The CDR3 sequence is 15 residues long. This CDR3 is CASSLAGGAVGEQFF. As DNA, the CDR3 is TGTGCCAGCAGCTTAGCGGGAGGAGCGGTAGGTGAGCAGTTCTTC.

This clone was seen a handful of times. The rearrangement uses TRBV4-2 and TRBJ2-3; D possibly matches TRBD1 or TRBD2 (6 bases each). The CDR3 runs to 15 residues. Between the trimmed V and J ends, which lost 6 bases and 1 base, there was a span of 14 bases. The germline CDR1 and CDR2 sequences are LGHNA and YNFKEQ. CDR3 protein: CASSPGAPGTDTQYF. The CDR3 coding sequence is TGTGCCAGCAGTCCGGGGGCCCCAGGCACAGATACGCAGTATTTT.

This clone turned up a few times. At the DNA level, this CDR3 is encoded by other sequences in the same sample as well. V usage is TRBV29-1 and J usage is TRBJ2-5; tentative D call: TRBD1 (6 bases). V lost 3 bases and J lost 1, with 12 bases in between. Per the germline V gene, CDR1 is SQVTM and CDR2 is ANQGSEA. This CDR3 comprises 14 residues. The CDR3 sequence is CSVEDSGLQETQYF. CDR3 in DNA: TGCAGCGTTGAGGACAGTGGGCTCCAAGAGACCCAGTACTTC.

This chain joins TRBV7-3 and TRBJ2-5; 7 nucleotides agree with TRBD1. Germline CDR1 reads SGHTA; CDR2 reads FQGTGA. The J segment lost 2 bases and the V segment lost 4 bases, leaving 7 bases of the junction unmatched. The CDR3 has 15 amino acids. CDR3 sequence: CASSSSGQSQETQYF. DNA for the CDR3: TGTGCCAGCAGCTCCTCGGGACAGTCGCAAGAGACCCAGTACTTC. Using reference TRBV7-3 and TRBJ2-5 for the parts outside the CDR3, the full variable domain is GAGVSQTPSNKVTEKGKYVELRCDPISGHTALYWYRQSLGQGPEFLIYFQGTGAADDSGLPNDRFFAVRPEGSVSTLKIQRTERGDSAVYLCASSSSGQSQETQYFGPGTRLLVL.

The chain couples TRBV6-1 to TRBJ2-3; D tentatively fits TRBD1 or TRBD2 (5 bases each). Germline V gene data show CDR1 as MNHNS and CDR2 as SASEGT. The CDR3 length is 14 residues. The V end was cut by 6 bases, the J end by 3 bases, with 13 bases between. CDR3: CASSRDLGTDTQYF. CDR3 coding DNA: TGTGCCAGCAGCCGGGACCTAGGAACAGATACGCAGTATTTT.

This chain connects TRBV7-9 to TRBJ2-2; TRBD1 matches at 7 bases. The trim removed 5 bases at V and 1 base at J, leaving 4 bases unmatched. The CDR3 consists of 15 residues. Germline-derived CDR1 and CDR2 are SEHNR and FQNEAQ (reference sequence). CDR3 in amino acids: CASSTRTGNTGELFF. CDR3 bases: TGTGCCAGCAGCACTCGGACAGGGAACACCGGGGAGCTGTTTTTT. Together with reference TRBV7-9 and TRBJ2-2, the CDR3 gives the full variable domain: DTGVSQNPRHKITKRGQNVTFRCDPISEHNRLYWYRQTLGQGPEFLTYFQNEAQLEKSRLLSDRFSAERPKGSFSTLEIQRTEQGDSAMYLCASSTRTGNTGELFFGEGSRLTVL.

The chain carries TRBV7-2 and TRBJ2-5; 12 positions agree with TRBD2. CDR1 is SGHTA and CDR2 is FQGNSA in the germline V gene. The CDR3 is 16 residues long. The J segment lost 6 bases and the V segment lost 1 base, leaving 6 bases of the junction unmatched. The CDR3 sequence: CASSLDPLAGGKTQYF. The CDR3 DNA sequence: TGTGCCAGCAGCTTAGATCCACTAGCGGGGGGAAAGACCCAGTACTTC.